The clone carrying this T cell receptor beta chain was picked up many times. The record originates from a study of T-cell reconstitution after alpha-beta-depleted transplantation in children. Library preparation (for TCRbeta) was performed with unique molecular identifiers. TCRdb used MiXCR to reprocess the PCR reads, holding one entry per CDR3 protein. The data hold hundreds of thousands of distinct CDR3 sequences, with around 16% observed a single time. Looked up from germline, CDR1 is DFQATT and CDR2 is SNEGSKA (reference sequence). The CDR3 consists of 13 residues. The V and J ends lost 3 bases and 5 bases respectively, with 13 bases between them.

The input for sequencing was PBMCs from the stem cell graft donor, taken from the stem cell graft. The TCR sequence derives from a human donor who donated a stem cell graft to a child with acute myeloid leukemia. This chain links TRBV20-1 with TRBJ2-5; D tentatively fits TRBD1 or TRBD2 (5 bases each). The CDR3 reads CSARRTGRETQYF. CDR3 nucleotides: TGCAGTGCTAGGAGGACGGGACGGGAGACCCAGTACTTC.